The clone carrying this TCR beta chain was picked up a small number of times. The primer mix had 60 Vbeta and 13 Jbeta primers. Sequencing used immunoSEQ multiplex PCR; TCRdb keeps in-frame clones, though not all of them. The table records about 150,000 clones, around 82% of them present only once. The sample comes from a study of cytomegalovirus exposure and HLA in healthy donors. This CDR3 comprises 16 residues. V lost 5 bases to trimming and J lost 5 bases; unmatched junction nucleotides: 16. CDR1 is GTSNPN and CDR2 is SVGIG in the germline V gene (reference sequence). The chain has TRBV30 and TRBJ1-2, with 8 nucleotides matching TRBD1. The TCR comes from a woman aged 35 to 49 in good health and CMV-seropositive. The sample was PBMCs. The CDR3 protein is CAWEPRDRSEIYGYTF. CDR3 nucleotides: TGTGCCTGGGAGCCTCGGGACAGGAGCGAAATTTATGGCTACACCTTC.